This T cell receptor (beta chain) was identified in a study of cytotoxic CD8 clonotypes in ibrutinib-treated CLL. Study at large: Among the samples, the mean was approximately 250,000 productive templates and roughly 94,000 productive rearrangements. Overall study findings and caveats: Baseline values of clonality outstripped age-matched healthy donors and followed circulating CD8+ T-cell counts. Clonality, elevated at ibrutinib response, dropped back toward baseline at progression.

Genomic DNA for TCR beta libraries, about 1.8 micrograms, came from cryopreserved PBMCs. The repertoire was sequenced with immunoSEQ multiplex PCR; TCRdb's copy has only in-frame clones and lacks some. The table shows 3,500 to 4,500 clones, with 65% to 90% occurring only once. Germline CDR1 is SGHTA and CDR2 is FQGNSA. The CDR3 is 14 residues long. The germline V and J ends were trimmed by 5 bases and 0 bases, with 10 bases remaining between them. With regard to this clone: The antigen is unknown.

The sample was PBMCs, taken before ibrutinib treatment. The clonotype comes from a human donor with chronic lymphocytic leukemia. The J gene is TRBJ1-1, the V gene TRBV7-2, with D unresolved. In DNA, the CDR3 is TGTGCCAGCAGCGAGTTTCAGGTGAACACTGAAGCTTTCTTT. Translation: CASSEFQVNTEAFF.